This is a list of T cell receptor beta chains from one sample in a study of shared clonotypes between healthy human individuals. TCRdb keeps only in-frame clones here, not all; method: immunoSEQ multiplex PCR. This table holds over 2 million clones, about 95% found once. Sequencing input: naive CD8+ T cells sorted from blood. These receptors originate from a man between 18 and 35 years old in good health. The CDR3 runs from the conserved cysteine through the conserved F or W.

TRBV14	TRBJ1-2	CASSQDPMDLRGYTF
TRBV7-6	TRBJ2-6	CASSHLVGANVLTF
TRBV6-5	TRBJ1-2	CASRVQLGPYYGYTF
TRBV5-4	TRBJ2-5	CASSIAGREVGETQYF
TRBV5-1	TRBJ1-5	CASSLTGGNQPQHF
TRBV28	TRBJ2-3	CASSLWQRTDTQYF
TRBV7-9	TRBJ2-3	CASSSRQASTDTQYF
TRBV4-1	TRBJ2-1	CASSQDRGLAGGEQFF
TRBV29-1	TRBJ2-5	CSVEDGLAGVWETQYF
TRBV2	TRBJ1-5	CASSEGTGTGQPQHF
TRBV5-4	TRBJ1-1	CASSFTGGNTEAFF
TRBV11-3	TRBJ2-7	CASSSHDPQRDGSYEQYF
TRBV27	TRBJ1-5	CASSLESNQPQHF
TRBV9	TRBJ1-6	CASQKTPGGNSPLHF
TRBV7-2	TRBJ1-1	CASSLRTEAFF
TRBV27	TRBJ2-7	CASGIYEQYF
TRBV30	TRBJ2-1	CAWSVGYGAYNEQFF
TRBV27	TRBJ1-1	CASSLWEGGPEAFF
TRBV4-3	TRBJ2-7	CASSQGGGSTYEQYF
TRBV19	TRBJ1-2	CASSIGGGYTF
TRBV5-1	TRBJ2-7	CASSLALGGYYEQYF
TRBV7-8	TRBJ1-1	CASSLESRGAEAFF